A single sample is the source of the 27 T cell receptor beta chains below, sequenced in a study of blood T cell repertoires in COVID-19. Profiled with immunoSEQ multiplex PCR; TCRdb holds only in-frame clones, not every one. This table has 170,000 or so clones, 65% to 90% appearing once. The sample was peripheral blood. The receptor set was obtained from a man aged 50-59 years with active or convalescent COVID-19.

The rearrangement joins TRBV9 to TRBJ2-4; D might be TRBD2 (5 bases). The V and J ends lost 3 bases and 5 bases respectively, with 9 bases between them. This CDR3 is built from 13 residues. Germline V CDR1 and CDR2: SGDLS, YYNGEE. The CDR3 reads CASSALLENIQYF. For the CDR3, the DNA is TGTGCCAGCAGCGCCCTACTAGAAAACATTCAGTACTTC.

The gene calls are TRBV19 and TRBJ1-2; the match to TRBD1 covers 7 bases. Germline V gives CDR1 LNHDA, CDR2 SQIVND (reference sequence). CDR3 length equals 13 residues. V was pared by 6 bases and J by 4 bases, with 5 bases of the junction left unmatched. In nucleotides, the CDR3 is TGTGCCAGTAGGATCGGGACAGCCTATGGCTACACCTTC. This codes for CASRIGTAYGYTF.

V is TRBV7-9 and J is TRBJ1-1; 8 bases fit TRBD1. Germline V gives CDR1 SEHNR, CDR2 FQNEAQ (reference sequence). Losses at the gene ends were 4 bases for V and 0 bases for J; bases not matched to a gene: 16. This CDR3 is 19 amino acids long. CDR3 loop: CASSSPFGQGLTMNTEAFF. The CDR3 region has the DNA TGTGCCAGCAGCTCACCGTTTGGACAGGGACTTACTATGAACACTGAAGCTTTCTTT. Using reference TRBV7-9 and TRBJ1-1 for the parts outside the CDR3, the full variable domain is DTGVSQNPRHKITKRGQNVTFRCDPISEHNRLYWYRQTLGQGPEFLTYFQNEAQLEKSRLLSDRFSAERPKGSFSTLEIQRTEQGDSAMYLCASSSPFGQGLTMNTEAFFGQGTRLTVV.

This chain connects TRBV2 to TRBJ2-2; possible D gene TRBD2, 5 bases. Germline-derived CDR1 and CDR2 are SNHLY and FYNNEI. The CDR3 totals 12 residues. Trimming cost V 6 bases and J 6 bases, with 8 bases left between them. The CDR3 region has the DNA TGTGCCAGCAGCGAGGACTCCGGGGAGCTGTTTTTT. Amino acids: CASSEDSGELFF.

The CDR3 nucleotides read TGTGCCAGCAGCCAAGAATTCTCCAAAAACATTCAGTACTTC. Translation: CASSQEFSKNIQYF. The J gene is TRBJ2-4, the V gene TRBV3-1 (or the pseudogene TRBV3-2); no firm D call. The length of the CDR3 is 14 residues. Between the trimmed V and J ends, which lost 0 bases and 2 bases, there was a span of 5 bases. Germline V gene lookup returns CDR1 LGHDT and CDR2 YNNKEL (reference sequence).

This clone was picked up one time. The CDR3, as DNA: TGTGCCAGCCACGACAGGGGTCCTTTCGGGGAGCTGTTTTTT. Its protein product is CASHDRGPFGELFF. V gene TRBV2 combines with J gene TRBJ2-2; 8 positions match TRBD1. The germline V gene encodes CDR1 SNHLY and CDR2 FYNNEI. The CDR3 totals 14 residues. V dropped 8 bases and J dropped 7; count of bases not matched to a gene: 9.

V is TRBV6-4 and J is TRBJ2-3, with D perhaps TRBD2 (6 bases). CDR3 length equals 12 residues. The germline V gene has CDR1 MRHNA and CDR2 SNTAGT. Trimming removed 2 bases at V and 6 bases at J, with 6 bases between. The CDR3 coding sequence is TGTGCCAGCAGTGACCGGGGGGATACGCAGTATTTT. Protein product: CASSDRGDTQYF.

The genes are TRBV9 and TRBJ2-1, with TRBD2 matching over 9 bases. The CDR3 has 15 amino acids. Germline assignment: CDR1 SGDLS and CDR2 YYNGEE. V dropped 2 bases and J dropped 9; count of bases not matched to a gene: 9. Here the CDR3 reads CASSVGGGARVEQFF. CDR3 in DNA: TGTGCCAGCAGCGTCGGCGGGGGGGCCCGGGTTGAGCAGTTCTTC.

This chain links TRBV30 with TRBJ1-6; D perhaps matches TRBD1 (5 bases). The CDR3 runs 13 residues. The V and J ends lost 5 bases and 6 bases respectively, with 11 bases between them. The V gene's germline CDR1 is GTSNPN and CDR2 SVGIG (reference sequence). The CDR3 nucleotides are TGTGCCTGGGCACGACAGACTAATTCACCCCTCCACTTT. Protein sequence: CAWARQTNSPLHF.

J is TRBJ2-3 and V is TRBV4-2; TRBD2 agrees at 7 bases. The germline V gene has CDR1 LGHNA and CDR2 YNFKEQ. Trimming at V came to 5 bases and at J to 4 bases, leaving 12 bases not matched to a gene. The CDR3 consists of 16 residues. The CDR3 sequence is CASSESSGLISDTQYF. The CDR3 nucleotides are TGTGCCAGCAGCGAGAGTAGCGGGCTGATTTCAGATACGCAGTATTTT.

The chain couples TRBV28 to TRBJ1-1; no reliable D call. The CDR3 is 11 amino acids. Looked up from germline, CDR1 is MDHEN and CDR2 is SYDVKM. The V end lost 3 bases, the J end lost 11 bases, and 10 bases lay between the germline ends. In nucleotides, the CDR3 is TGTGCCAGCAGTTTGGGCGGGATGGCTTTCTTT. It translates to CASSLGGMAFF.

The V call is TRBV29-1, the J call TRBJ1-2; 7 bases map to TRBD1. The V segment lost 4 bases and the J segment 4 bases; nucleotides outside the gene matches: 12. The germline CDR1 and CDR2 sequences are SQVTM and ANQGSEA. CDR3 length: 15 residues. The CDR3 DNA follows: TGCAGCGTTGGGCGGGAGGGGGCCCGATCCTATGGCTACACCTTC. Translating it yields CSVGREGARSYGYTF.

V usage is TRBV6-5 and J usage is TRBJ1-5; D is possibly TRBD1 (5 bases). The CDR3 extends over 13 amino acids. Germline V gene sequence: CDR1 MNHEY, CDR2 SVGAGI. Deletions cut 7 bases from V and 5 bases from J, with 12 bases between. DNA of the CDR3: TGTGCCAGCAAACCGGACAATTATCAGCCCCAGCATTTT. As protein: CASKPDNYQPQHF.

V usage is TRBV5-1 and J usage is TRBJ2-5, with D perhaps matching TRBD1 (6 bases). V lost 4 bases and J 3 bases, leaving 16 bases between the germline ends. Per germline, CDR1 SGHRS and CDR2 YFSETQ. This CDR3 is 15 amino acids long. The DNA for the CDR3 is TGCGCCAGCAGCAGCTTACAGGGTAATGAAGAGACCCAGTACTTC. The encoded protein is CASSSLQGNEETQYF.

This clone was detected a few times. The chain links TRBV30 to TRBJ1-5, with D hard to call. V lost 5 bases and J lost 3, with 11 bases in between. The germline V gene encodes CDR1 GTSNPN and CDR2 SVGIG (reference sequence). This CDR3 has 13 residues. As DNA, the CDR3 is TGTGCCTGGGGGAGGGCTCCCAATCAGCCCCAGCATTTT. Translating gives CAWGRAPNQPQHF.

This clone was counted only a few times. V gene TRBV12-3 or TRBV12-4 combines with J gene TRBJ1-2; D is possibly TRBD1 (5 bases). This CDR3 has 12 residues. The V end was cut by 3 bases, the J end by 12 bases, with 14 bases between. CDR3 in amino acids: CASSLPGRRNTF. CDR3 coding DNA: TGTGCCAGCAGTTTGCCAGGGAGGAGGAACACCTTC.

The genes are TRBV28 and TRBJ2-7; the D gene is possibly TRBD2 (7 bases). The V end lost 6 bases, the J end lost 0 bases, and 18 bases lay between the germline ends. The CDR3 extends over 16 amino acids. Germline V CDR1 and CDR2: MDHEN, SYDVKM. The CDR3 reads CASRRSGGRSSYEQYF. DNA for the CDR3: TGTGCCAGCAGGCGCTCGGGGGGCCGGAGCTCCTACGAGCAGTACTTC.

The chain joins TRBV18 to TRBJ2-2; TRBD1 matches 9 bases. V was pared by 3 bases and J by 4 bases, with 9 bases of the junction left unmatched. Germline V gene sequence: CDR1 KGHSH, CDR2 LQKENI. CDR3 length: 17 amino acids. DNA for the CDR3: TGTGCCAGCTCACCCCCGGGACAGGGTTCGGGCACCGGGGAGCTGTTTTTT. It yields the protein CASSPPGQGSGTGELFF. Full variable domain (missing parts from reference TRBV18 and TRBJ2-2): NAGVMQNPRHLVRRRGQEARLRCSPMKGHSHVYWYRQLPEEGLKFMVYLQKENIIDESGMPKERFSAEFPKEGPSILRIQQVVRGDSAAYFCASSPPGQGSGTGELFFGEGSRLTVL.

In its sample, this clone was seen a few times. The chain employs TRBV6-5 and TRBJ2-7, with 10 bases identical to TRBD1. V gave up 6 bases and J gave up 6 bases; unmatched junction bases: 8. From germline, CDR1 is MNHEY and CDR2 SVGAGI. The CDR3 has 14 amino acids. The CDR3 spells CASRSDRGLLEQYF. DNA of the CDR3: TGTGCCAGCAGATCCGACAGGGGGCTCCTCGAGCAGTACTTC.

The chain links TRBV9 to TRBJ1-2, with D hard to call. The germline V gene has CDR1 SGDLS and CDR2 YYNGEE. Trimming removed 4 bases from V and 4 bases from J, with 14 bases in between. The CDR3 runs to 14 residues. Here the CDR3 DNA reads TGTGCCAGCAGCTCCTCGGGAATCCTCTATGGCTACACCTTC. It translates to CASSSSGILYGYTF.

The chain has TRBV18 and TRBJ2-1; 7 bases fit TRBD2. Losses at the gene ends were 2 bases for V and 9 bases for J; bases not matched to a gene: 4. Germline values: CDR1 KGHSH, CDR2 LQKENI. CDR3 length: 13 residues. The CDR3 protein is CASSPGEGREQFF. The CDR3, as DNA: TGTGCCAGCTCACCAGGGGAGGGCCGTGAGCAGTTCTTC.

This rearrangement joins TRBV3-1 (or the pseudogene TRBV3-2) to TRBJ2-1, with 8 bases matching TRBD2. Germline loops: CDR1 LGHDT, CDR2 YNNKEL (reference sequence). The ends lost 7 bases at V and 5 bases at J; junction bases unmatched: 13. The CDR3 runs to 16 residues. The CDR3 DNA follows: TGTGCCAGCACCCATTCGTACGGGAGGGGTAACAATGAGCAGTTCTTC. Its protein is CASTHSYGRGNNEQFF.

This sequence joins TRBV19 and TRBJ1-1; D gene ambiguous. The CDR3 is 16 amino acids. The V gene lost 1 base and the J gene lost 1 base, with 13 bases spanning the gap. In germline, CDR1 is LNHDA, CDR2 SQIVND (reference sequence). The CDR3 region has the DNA TGTGCCAGTAGTATAGGAGGGCCCCGGGGGAACACTGAAGCTTTCTTT. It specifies CASSIGGPRGNTEAFF.

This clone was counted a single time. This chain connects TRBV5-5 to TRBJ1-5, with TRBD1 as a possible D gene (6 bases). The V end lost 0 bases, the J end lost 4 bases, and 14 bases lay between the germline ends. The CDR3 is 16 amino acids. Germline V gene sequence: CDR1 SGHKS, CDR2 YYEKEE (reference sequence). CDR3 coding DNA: TGTGCCAGCAGCTTGGAAAGTTGGCAGGGGAATCAGCCCCAGCATTTT. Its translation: CASSLESWQGNQPQHF.

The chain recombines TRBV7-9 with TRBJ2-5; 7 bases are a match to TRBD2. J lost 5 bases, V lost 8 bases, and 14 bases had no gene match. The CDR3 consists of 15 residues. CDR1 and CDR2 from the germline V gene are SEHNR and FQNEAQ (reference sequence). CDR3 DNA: TGTGCCAGCCGCGGTAGCGGGCTAAGAGGGGAGACCCAGTACTTC. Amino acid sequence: CASRGSGLRGETQYF.

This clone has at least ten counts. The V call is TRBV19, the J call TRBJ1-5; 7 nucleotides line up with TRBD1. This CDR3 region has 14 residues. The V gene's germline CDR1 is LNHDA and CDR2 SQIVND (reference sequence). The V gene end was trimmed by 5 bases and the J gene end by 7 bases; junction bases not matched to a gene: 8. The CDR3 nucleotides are TGTGCCAGTAGTGTCCCAGGGGGGAAGCAGCCCCAGCATTTT. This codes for CASSVPGGKQPQHF.

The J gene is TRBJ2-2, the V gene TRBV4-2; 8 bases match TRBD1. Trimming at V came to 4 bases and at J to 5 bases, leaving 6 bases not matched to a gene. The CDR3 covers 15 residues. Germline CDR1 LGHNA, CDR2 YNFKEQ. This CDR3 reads CASSLRQGSTGELFF. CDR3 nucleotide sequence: TGTGCCAGCAGCCTGCGACAGGGGAGTACCGGGGAGCTGTTTTTT.